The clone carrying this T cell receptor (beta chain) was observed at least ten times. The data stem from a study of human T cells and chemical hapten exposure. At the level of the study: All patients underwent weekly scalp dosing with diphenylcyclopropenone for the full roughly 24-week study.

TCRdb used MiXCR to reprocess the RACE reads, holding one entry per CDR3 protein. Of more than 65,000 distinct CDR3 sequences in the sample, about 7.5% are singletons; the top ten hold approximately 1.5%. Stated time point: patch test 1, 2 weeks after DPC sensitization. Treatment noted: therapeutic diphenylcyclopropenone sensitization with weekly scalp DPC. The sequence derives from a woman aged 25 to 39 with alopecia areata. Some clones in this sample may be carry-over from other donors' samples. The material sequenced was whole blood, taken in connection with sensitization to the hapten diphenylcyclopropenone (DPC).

CDR3 residues: CASSSTVINYGYTF. The CDR3 DNA is TGTGCCAGCAGTAGTACGGTGATCAACTATGGCTACACCTTC. This chain uses TRBV2 with TRBJ1-2; unclear D gene. Germline-derived CDR1 and CDR2 are SNHLY and FYNNEI. The V end lost 5 bases, the J end lost 2 bases, and 12 bases lay between the germline ends. This CDR3 is built from 14 residues.